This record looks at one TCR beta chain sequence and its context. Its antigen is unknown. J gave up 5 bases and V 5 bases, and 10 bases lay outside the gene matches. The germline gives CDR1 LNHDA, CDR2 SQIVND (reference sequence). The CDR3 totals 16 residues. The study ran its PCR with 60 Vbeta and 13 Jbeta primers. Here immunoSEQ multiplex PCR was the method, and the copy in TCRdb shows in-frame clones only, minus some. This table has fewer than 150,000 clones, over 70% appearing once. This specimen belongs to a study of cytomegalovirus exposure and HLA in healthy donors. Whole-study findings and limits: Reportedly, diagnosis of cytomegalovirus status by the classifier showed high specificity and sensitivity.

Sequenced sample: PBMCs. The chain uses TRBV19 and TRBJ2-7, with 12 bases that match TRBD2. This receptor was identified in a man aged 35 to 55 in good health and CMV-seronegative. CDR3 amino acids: CASSVLAGGRSNEQYF. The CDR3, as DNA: TGTGCCAGTAGTGTACTAGCGGGGGGCCGGTCCAACGAGCAGTACTTC.